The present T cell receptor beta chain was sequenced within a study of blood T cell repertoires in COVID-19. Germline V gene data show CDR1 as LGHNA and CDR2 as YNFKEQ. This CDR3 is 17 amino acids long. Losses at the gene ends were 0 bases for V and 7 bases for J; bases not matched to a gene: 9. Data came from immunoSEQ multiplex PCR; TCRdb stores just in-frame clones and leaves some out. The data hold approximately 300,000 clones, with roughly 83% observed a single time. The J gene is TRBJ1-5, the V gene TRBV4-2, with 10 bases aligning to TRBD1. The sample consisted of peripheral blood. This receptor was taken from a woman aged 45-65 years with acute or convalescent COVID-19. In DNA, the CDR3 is TGTGCCAGCAGCCAAGAAGGGACAGGGGCCCGTGGCCAGCCCCAGCATTTT. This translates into CASSQEGTGARGQPQHF.